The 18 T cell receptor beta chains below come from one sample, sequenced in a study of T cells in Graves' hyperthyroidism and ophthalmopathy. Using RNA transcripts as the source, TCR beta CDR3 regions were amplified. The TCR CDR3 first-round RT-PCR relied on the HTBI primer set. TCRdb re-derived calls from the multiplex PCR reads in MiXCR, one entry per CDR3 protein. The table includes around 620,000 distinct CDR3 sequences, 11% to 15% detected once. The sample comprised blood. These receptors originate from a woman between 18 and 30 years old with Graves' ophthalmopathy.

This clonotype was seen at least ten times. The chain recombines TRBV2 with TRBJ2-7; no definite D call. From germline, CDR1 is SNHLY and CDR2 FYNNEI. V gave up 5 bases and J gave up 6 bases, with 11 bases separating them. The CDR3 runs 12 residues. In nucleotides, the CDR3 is TGTGCCAGCAGTCCTTTAAGGTCCGAGCAGTACTTC. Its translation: CASSPLRSEQYF.

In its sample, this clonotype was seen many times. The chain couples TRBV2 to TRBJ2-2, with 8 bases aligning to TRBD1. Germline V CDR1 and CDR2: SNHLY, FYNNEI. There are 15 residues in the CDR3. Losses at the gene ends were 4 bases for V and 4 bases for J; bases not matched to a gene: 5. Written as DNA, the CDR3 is TGTGCCAGCAGTGGTCAGGGGGCAAGCACCGGGGAGCTGTTTTTT. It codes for CASSGQGASTGELFF.

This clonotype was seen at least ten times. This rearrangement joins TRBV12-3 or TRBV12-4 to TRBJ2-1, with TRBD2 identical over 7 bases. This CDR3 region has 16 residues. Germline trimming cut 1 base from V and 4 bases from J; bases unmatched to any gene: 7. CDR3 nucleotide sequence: TGTGCCAGCAGTTTAGATGGCGGGAGATCGTACAATGAGCAGTTCTTC. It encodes CASSLDGGRSYNEQFF.

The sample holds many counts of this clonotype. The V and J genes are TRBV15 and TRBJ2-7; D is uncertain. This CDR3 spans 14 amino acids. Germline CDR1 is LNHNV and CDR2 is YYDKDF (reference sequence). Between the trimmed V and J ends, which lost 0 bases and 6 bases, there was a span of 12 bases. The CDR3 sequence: CATSRDAHSGEQYF. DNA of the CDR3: TGTGCCACCAGCAGAGATGCCCATTCTGGCGAGCAGTACTTC.

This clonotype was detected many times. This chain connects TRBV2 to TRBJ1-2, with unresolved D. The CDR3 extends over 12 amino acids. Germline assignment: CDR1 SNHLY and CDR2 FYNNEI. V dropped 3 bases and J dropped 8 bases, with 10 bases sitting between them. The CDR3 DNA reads TGTGCCAGCAGTGATAGGTCTAGGGGCTACACCTTC. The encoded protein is CASSDRSRGYTF.

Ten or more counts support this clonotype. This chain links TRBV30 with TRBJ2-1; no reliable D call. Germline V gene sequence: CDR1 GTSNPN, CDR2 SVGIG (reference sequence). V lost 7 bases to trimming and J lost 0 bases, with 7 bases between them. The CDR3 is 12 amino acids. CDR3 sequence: CASDHSYNEQFF. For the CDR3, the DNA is TGTGCCTCTGACCACTCCTACAATGAGCAGTTCTTC.

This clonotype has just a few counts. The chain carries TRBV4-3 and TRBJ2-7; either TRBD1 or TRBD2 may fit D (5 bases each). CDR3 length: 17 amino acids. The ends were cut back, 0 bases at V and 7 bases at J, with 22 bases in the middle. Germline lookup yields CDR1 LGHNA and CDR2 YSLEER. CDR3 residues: CASSQDRALGDKVEQYF. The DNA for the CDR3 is TGCGCCAGCAGCCAAGATCGGGCACTAGGGGATAAAGTTGAGCAGTACTTC.

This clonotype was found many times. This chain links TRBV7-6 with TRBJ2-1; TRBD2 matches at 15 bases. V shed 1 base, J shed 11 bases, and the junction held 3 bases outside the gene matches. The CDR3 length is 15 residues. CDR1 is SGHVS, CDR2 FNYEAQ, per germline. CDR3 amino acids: CASSLGGLAGGKQFF. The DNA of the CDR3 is TGTGCCAGCAGCTTAGGGGGACTAGCGGGAGGCAAGCAGTTCTTC.

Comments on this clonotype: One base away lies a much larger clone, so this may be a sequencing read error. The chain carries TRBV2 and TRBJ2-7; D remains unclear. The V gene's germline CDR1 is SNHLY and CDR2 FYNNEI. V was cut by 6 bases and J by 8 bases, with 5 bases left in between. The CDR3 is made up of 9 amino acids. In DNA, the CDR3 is TGTGCCAGCAGGTACAAGCAGTACTTC. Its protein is CASRYKQYF.

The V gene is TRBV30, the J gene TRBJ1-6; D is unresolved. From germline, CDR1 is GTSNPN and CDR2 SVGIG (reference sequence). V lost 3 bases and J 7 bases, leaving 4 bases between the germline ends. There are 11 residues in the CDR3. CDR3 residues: CAWRENSPLHF. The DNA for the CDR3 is TGTGCCTGGAGGGAAAATTCACCCCTCCACTTT.

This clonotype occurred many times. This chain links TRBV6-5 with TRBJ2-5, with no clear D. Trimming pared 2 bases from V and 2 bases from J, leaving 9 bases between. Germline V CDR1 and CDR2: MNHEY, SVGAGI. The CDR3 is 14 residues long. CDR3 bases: TGTGCCAGCAGTTACGGTGGGTCGCAAGAGACCCAGTACTTC. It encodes CASSYGGSQETQYF.

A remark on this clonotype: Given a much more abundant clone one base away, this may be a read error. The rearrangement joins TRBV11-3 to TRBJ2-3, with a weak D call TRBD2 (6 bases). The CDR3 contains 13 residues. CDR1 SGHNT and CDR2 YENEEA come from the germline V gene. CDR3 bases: TGTGTCAGCAGCCGAGGGACTGCGGGTACGCAGTATTTT. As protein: CVSSRGTAGTQYF.

CDR3 in amino acids: CASSLEGSWRGPNTEAFF. As DNA, the CDR3 is TGTGCCAGCAGTTTAGAAGGTTCGTGGAGGGGGCCGAACACTGAAGCTTTCTTT. The chain carries TRBV12-3 or TRBV12-4 and TRBJ1-1; 7 bases match TRBD1. Losses at the gene ends were 1 base for V and 1 base for J; bases not matched to a gene: 12. This CDR3 is 18 amino acids long.

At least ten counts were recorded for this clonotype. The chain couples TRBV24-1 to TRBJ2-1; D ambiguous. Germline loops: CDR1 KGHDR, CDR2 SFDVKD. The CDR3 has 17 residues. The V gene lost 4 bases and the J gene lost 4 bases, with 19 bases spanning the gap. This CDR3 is CATSDPTRGGLYNEQFF. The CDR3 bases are TGTGCCACCAGTGACCCGACACGCGGCGGCCTATACAATGAGCAGTTCTTC.

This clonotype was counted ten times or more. The CDR3 loop is CASGTVGPRSYEQYF. The CDR3 DNA follows: TGTGCCTCCGGGACAGTCGGGCCGAGGAGTTACGAGCAGTACTTC. The rearrangement uses TRBV27 and TRBJ2-7; TRBD1 agrees at 7 bases. The CDR3 sequence is 15 residues long. The V gene end was trimmed by 11 bases and the J gene end by 4 bases; junction bases not matched to a gene: 17. Germline assignment: CDR1 MNHEY and CDR2 SMNVEV (reference sequence).

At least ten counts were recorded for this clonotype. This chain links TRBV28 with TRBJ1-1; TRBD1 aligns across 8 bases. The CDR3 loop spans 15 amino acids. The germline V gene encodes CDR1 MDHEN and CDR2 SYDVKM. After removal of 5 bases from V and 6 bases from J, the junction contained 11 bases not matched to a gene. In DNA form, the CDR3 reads TGTGCCAGCAGTCTTCGCGGACAGGGACCTCCTGAAGCTTTCTTT. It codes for CASSLRGQGPPEAFF.

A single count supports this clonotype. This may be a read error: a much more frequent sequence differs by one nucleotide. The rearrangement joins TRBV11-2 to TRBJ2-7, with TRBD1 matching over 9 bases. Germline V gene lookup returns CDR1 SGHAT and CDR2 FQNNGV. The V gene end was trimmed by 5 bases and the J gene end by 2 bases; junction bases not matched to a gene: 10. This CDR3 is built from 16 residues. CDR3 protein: CASSPPRDREPYEQYF. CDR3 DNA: TGTGCCAGCAGCCCTCCGCGGGACAGGGAACCCTACGAGCAGTACTTC.

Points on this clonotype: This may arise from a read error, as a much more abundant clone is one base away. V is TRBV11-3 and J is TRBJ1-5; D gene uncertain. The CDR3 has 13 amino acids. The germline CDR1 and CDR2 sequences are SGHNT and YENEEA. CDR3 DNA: TGTGCCAGCAGCCCCACCTACAATCAGCCCCGGCATTTT. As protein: CASSPTYNQPRHF.